A selection of T cell receptor beta chains follows, all from one sample in a study of T cells after posttransplantation cyclophosphamide. Assay: immunoSEQ multiplex PCR; the TCRdb copy retains only in-frame clones and omits some. Of some 14,000 clones listed, around 74% are singletons. The source material was memory CD4+ T cells sorted from PBMCs. These receptors all stem from a man in his fifties or sixties. The CDR3 runs from the conserved cysteine through the conserved F or W. Each record gives: V gene, clone size, D gene, J gene, CDR3 DNA, CDR3 protein. D genes are given only for firm matches. The size entry is marked missing in some rows and otherwise reads once, few, many or a size class.

V gene: TRBV29-1; clone size: NA; D gene: NA; J gene: TRBJ1-6; CDR3 DNA: TGCAGCGCCGCCTCCTCAGGCCCTAATTCACCCCTCCACTTT; CDR3 protein: CSAASSGPNSPLHF
V gene: TRBV7-9; clone size: NA; D gene: NA; J gene: TRBJ2-3; CDR3 DNA: TGTGCCAGCAGCATACCACAGAGCACAGATACGCAGTATTTT; CDR3 protein: CASSIPQSTDTQYF
V gene: TRBV19; clone size: NA; D gene: NA; J gene: TRBJ2-2; CDR3 DNA: TGTGCCAGTAGTATCGGACGGCAGGGAACCGGGGAGCTGTTTTTT; CDR3 protein: CASSIGRQGTGELFF
V gene: TRBV5-4; clone size: once; D gene: NA; J gene: TRBJ1-3; CDR3 DNA: TGTGCCAGCAGAACTTCCGACTCTGGAAACACCATATATTTT; CDR3 protein: CASRTSDSGNTIYF
V gene: TRBV5-1; clone size: NA; D gene: TRBD2; J gene: TRBJ2-7; CDR3 DNA: TGCGCCAGCAGCCTAAGATCGGGGACTAGCGGGAGGGCTCCCTACGAGCAGTACTTC; CDR3 protein: CASSLRSGTSGRAPYEQYF
V gene: TRBV4-2; clone size: NA; D gene: NA; J gene: TRBJ1-1; CDR3 DNA: TGTGCCAGCAGCCGGGGGACACTGGTATCTGAAGCTTTCTTT; CDR3 protein: CASSRGTLVSEAFF
V gene: TRBV9; clone size: NA; D gene: TRBD2; J gene: TRBJ2-2; CDR3 DNA: TGTGCCAGCAGCGTAGAGCCAGCGGGGGGCCTAGTAGACACCGGGGAGCTGTTTTTT; CDR3 protein: CASSVEPAGGLVDTGELFF
V gene: TRBV10-3; clone size: once; D gene: TRBD2; J gene: TRBJ2-3; CDR3 DNA: TGTGCCACCGGCCAACTAGCGGGGGGCACAGATACGCAGTATTTT; CDR3 protein: CATGQLAGGTDTQYF
V gene: TRBV5-6; clone size: NA; D gene: NA; J gene: TRBJ2-1; CDR3 DNA: TGTGCCAGCAGCTTGGTACGGGGGAATGAGCAGTTCTTC; CDR3 protein: CASSLVRGNEQFF
V gene: TRBV5-1; clone size: NA; D gene: NA; J gene: TRBJ2-3; CDR3 DNA: TGCGCCAGCAGCTTACAGGCTAGCACAGATACGCAGTATTTT; CDR3 protein: CASSLQASTDTQYF
V gene: TRBV5-6; clone size: NA; D gene: NA; J gene: TRBJ1-1; CDR3 DNA: TGTGCCAGCAGCTTCGGTGGAGGGGAAGCTTTCTTT; CDR3 protein: CASSFGGGEAFF
V gene: TRBV7-2; clone size: NA; D gene: NA; J gene: TRBJ1-3; CDR3 DNA: TGTGCCAGCAGCCGTGGATGGAGCTCTGGAAACACCATATATTTT; CDR3 protein: CASSRGWSSGNTIYF
V gene: TRBV5-4; clone size: NA; D gene: TRBD1; J gene: TRBJ2-5; CDR3 DNA: TGTGCCAGCAGCAAAACGACAGGGGGAGGAGAGACCCAGTACTTC; CDR3 protein: CASSKTTGGGETQYF
V gene: TRBV5-6; clone size: once; D gene: NA; J gene: TRBJ1-1; CDR3 DNA: TGTGCCAGCAGCTTGTCAGGGGTCGGAACCCAAATGAACACTGAAGCTTTCTTT; CDR3 protein: CASSLSGVGTQMNTEAFF
V gene: TRBV5-1; clone size: NA; D gene: TRBD1; J gene: TRBJ2-7; CDR3 DNA: TGCGCCAGCAGCTTGGGCGAGAGACAGGGGACATACGAGCAGTACTTC; CDR3 protein: CASSLGERQGTYEQYF
V gene: TRBV6-1; clone size: NA; D gene: NA; J gene: TRBJ2-7; CDR3 DNA: TGTGCCGGCGCGGGGTTCCGTAACTACGAGCAGTACTTC; CDR3 protein: CAGAGFRNYEQYF
V gene: TRBV7-3; clone size: NA; D gene: NA; J gene: TRBJ1-6; CDR3 DNA: TGTGCCAGCAGCTTAGACAGTTCTTACTCACCCCTCCACTTT; CDR3 protein: CASSLDSSYSPLHF
V gene: TRBV5-1; clone size: NA; D gene: NA; J gene: TRBJ2-2; CDR3 DNA: TGCGCCAGCAGCTTGATTAACGGGGGAAACACCGGGGAGCTGTTTTTT; CDR3 protein: CASSLINGGNTGELFF
V gene: TRBV19; clone size: NA; D gene: TRBD1; J gene: TRBJ2-1; CDR3 DNA: TGTGCCAGTAGAGGGACAGGGATTGGGAACAATGAGCAGTTCTTC; CDR3 protein: CASRGTGIGNNEQFF
V gene: TRBV2; clone size: NA; D gene: TRBD2; J gene: TRBJ2-7; CDR3 DNA: TGTGCCAGCAGGGCCAGCGGGGGCCTCTCCTACGAGCAGTACTTC; CDR3 protein: CASRASGGLSYEQYF
V gene: TRBV4-2; clone size: NA; D gene: TRBD2; J gene: TRBJ2-1; CDR3 DNA: TGTGCCAGCAGCCAGGGACTAGCGGGAGTCAATGAGCAGTTCTTC; CDR3 protein: CASSQGLAGVNEQFF
V gene: TRBV13; clone size: NA; D gene: NA; J gene: TRBJ1-6; CDR3 DNA: TGTGCCAGCAGGAGGGCCGGGACAAATACACCCCTCCACTTT; CDR3 protein: CASRRAGTNTPLHF